Here is one T cell receptor beta chain with its context. These data originate in a study of blood T cell repertoires in COVID-19. Study summary: The United States, Italy and Spain supplied acute and convalescent COVID-19 samples.

Per the study methods: Estimation of nucleated cell counts was performed using reference gene primer amplification. Generated by immunoSEQ multiplex PCR, the TCRdb table keeps only in-frame clones and is missing some. The D gene and trimming were derived from the DNA, and the V and J assignments and clone size from that table. The table has approximately 200,000 clones, 65% to 90% seen once. This receptor was identified in a woman in her forties or fifties with acute or convalescent COVID-19. What was sequenced was peripheral blood.

CDR3 coding DNA: TGTGCCAGCAACAGGGGATCCTACGAGCAGTACTTC. Translating it yields CASNRGSYEQYF. V gene TRBV25-1 combines with J gene TRBJ2-7, with 7 bases identical to TRBD1. CDR3 length equals 12 residues. The germline V gene has CDR1 MGHDK and CDR2 SYGVNS. V shed 7 bases and J 1 base; nucleotides not matched to a gene: 1.